Below are 12 T cell receptor beta chains sequenced from a single sample in a study of cytomegalovirus exposure and HLA in healthy donors. PCR was performed using 60 Vbeta and 13 Jbeta primers. This table comes from immunoSEQ multiplex PCR, and its TCRdb copy is limited to in-frame clones, with some not included. This sample carries 35,000 to 40,000 clones, about 67% of them seen once, and the ten largest clones take approximately 6%. Sequences were obtained from PBMCs. The receptors were sampled from a man between 25 and 39 years old in good health and CMV-seronegative.

The chain combines TRBV2 with TRBJ1-6; D gene uncertain. Trimming removed 3 bases at V and 3 bases at J, with 6 bases between. CDR1 SNHLY and CDR2 FYNNEI come from the germline V gene. The CDR3 spans 14 residues. The CDR3 nucleotides are TGTGCCAGCAGTGATGGAGACTATAATTCACCCCTCCACTTT. This encodes CASSDGDYNSPLHF.

The chain joins TRBV7-3 to TRBJ2-1; a weak D match, TRBD1 (6 bases). V was shortened by 6 bases and J by 1 base, with 13 bases between the two germline ends. The CDR3 is 15 amino acids. CDR1 is SGHTA, CDR2 FQGTGA, per germline. The CDR3 nucleotides are TGTGCCAGCAGAAGACAGGCTAGTTCCTACAATGAGCAGTTCTTC. It is translated as CASRRQASSYNEQFF.

The rearrangement uses TRBV18 and TRBJ1-2, with D possibly TRBD1 on 6 matching bases. Germline CDR1 and CDR2: KGHSH and LQKENI. V was cut by 1 base and J by 0 bases, with 15 bases left in between. This CDR3 has 17 amino acids. The chain's CDR3 is CASSPQVGQRANYGYTF. The CDR3 coding sequence is TGTGCCAGCTCACCACAGGTTGGACAGCGAGCTAACTATGGCTACACCTTC.

This chain links TRBV18 with TRBJ1-1; maybe TRBD1 (6 bases). Trimming stripped 1 base from V and 6 bases from J, with 12 bases between. Germline V CDR1 and CDR2: KGHSH, LQKENI. The CDR3 contains 14 residues. The CDR3 sequence is CASSPLNDRSEAFF. DNA of the CDR3: TGTGCCAGCTCACCACTCAATGACAGGTCTGAAGCTTTCTTT.

This chain links TRBV7-3 with TRBJ2-2; D is ambiguous. The V end lost 2 bases, the J end lost 5 bases, and 3 bases lay between the germline ends. CDR1 SGHTA and CDR2 FQGTGA come from the germline V gene. This CDR3 spans 12 amino acids. Here the CDR3 reads CASSLSTGELFF. For the CDR3, the DNA is TGTGCCAGCAGCTTATCTACCGGGGAGCTGTTTTTT.

This rearrangement joins TRBV18 to TRBJ1-5; D possibly corresponds to TRBD1 (5 bases). V was clipped by 5 bases and J by 6 bases, with 11 bases between them. Germline-derived CDR1 and CDR2 are KGHSH and LQKENI. CDR3 length: 13 amino acids. CDR3: CASSWGDGQPQHF. Written as DNA, the CDR3 is TGTGCCAGCTCATGGGGGGATGGTCAGCCCCAGCATTTT.

The chain recombines TRBV29-1 with TRBJ1-2; maybe TRBD1 (5 bases). Germline CDR1 is SQVTM and CDR2 is ANQGSEA. V was clipped by 5 bases and J by 7 bases, with 17 bases between them. The CDR3 spans 13 residues. This CDR3 is CSVSPQGESGYTF. CDR3 in DNA: TGCAGCGTTTCTCCGCAGGGCGAAAGTGGCTACACCTTC.

The chain joins TRBV6-6 to TRBJ2-1; D perhaps matches TRBD2 (6 bases). V lost 7 bases, J lost 4 bases, and 17 bases lay in between. Per the germline V gene, CDR1 is MNHNY and CDR2 is SVGAGI (reference sequence). The CDR3 covers 15 residues. CDR3 in DNA: TGTGCCAGCAACATAAAAGCGGGCCGATACAATGAGCAGTTCTTC. It codes for CASNIKAGRYNEQFF.

CDR3 nucleotides: TGCGCCAGCAGCAAGGACACTAACCTAGATTCACCCCTCCACTTT. Its translation is CASSKDTNLDSPLHF. This rearrangement joins TRBV5-1 to TRBJ1-6, with TRBD1 as a possible D gene (5 bases). Trimming removed 4 bases from V and 8 bases from J, with 16 bases in between. Per germline, CDR1 SGHRS and CDR2 YFSETQ. The CDR3 sequence is 15 residues long.

The chain combines TRBV5-1 with TRBJ1-4; TRBD1 matches at 8 bases. This CDR3 spans 15 amino acids. Per germline, CDR1 SGHRS and CDR2 YFSETQ. The V gene end was trimmed by 1 base and the J gene end by 6 bases; junction bases not matched to a gene: 5. CDR3 sequence reads: CASSLTTGVYEKLFF. Written as DNA, the CDR3 is TGCGCCAGCAGCTTGACGACAGGGGTATATGAAAAACTGTTTTTT. The full variable domain, in which reference TRBV5-1 and TRBJ1-4 provide the parts outside the CDR3, is KAGVTQTPRYLIKTRGQQVTLSCSPISGHRSVSWYQQTPGQGLQFLFEYFSETQRNKGNFPGRFSGRQFSNSRSEMNVSTLELGDSALYLCASSLTTGVYEKLFFGSGTQLSVL.

The CDR3 is CATSRIYSGMNTGELFF. The CDR3 coding sequence is TGTGCCACCAGCAGGATATACAGCGGCATGAACACCGGGGAGCTGTTTTTT. The chain carries TRBV15 and TRBJ2-2, with D perhaps TRBD2 (5 bases). V was cut by 3 bases and J by 1 base, with 15 bases left in between. Germline loops: CDR1 LNHNV, CDR2 YYDKDF (reference sequence). CDR3 length: 17 residues.

This chain joins TRBV13 and TRBJ2-7; D not certain. V dropped 5 bases and J dropped 3 bases, with 11 bases sitting between them. This CDR3 region has 13 residues. The germline V gene has CDR1 PRHDT and CDR2 FYEKMQ (reference sequence). CDR3 residues: CASSPFSGYEQYF. CDR3 nucleotide sequence: TGTGCCAGCAGCCCCTTCTCGGGCTACGAGCAGTACTTC.